The 17 T cell receptor beta chains reported below all come from one sample, sequenced in a study of T cell repertoires in breast cancer. Unpaired genes were suppressed by blocking oligonucleotides during a second nested PCR. TCRdb called the emulsion pairing reads again in MiXCR, with one record for every CDR3 protein. The sample lists roughly 40,000 distinct CDR3 sequences; under 50% were seen once. Primers covering all TCR V genes were used in emulsion RT-PCR on CD8+ T cells. Sequenced: CD8+ T cells. These TCRs come from a pool of human donors with breast cancer or a healthy control (not recorded which).

The rearrangement joins TRBV20-1 to TRBJ1-2; maybe TRBD1 (5 bases). V was shortened by 3 bases and J by 3 bases, with 11 bases between the two germline ends. Per germline, CDR1 DFQATT and CDR2 SNEGSKA (reference sequence). The CDR3 runs to 13 residues. The CDR3, as DNA: TGCAGTGCTAGGAGCGACAGAGACTATGGCTACACCTTC. Encoded protein: CSARSDRDYGYTF.

The sample holds a few counts of this clonotype. CDR3 sequence reads: CASTTDRGGEAFF. The CDR3 nucleotides read TGTGCCAGCACCACGGACAGGGGGGGAGAAGCTTTCTTT. The V gene is TRBV6-1, the J gene TRBJ1-1; 10 bases map to TRBD1. Germline V gene data show CDR1 as MNHNS and CDR2 as SASEGT. V lost 7 bases, J lost 8 bases, and 7 bases stayed unmatched. The CDR3 covers 13 residues.

In nucleotides, the CDR3 is TGCGCCAGCAGCTTGGGACAGAGTAATTCACCCCTCCACTTT. It translates to CASSLGQSNSPLHF. The chain employs TRBV5-1 and TRBJ1-6; tentatively, D is TRBD1 (5 bases). CDR1 and CDR2 from the germline V gene are SGHRS and YFSETQ. Deletions cut 0 bases from V and 6 bases from J, with 7 bases between. CDR3 length: 14 residues.

This clonotype was seen only a few times. The V and J genes are TRBV19 and TRBJ1-2, with D unclear. This CDR3 is built from 14 residues. Between the trimmed V and J ends, which lost 5 bases and 2 bases, there was a span of 12 bases. The germline CDR1 and CDR2 sequences are LNHDA and SQIVND (reference sequence). CDR3 in amino acids: CASSVNGQNYGYTF. CDR3 coding DNA: TGTGCCAGTAGTGTTAACGGGCAGAACTATGGCTACACCTTC.

This chain uses TRBV2 with TRBJ1-5, with D tentatively TRBD1 (6 bases). Trimming pared 7 bases from V and 4 bases from J, leaving 11 bases between. This CDR3 has 13 residues. Germline V gene lookup returns CDR1 SNHLY and CDR2 FYNNEI. This CDR3 reads CASKRDTNQPQHF. The CDR3 DNA is TGTGCCAGCAAAAGGGACACTAATCAGCCCCAGCATTTT.

Details on this clonotype: In this CDR3 the conserved last residue, phenylalanine or tryptophan, is missing, so a read error is likely. The chain combines TRBV6-2 or TRBV6-3 with TRBJ2-3, with 8 positions matching TRBD1. The CDR3 is 13 residues long. Germline-derived CDR1 and CDR2 are MNHEY and SVGEGT. V shed 5 bases, J shed 6 bases, and the junction held 4 bases outside the gene matches. CDR3 sequence (DNA): TGTGCCAGCAGTGGACAGGGCTGGGATACGCAGTATTCT. It encodes CASSGQGWDTQYS.

The chain combines TRBV4-2 with TRBJ2-5; 8 bases agree with TRBD2. The CDR3 is made up of 15 amino acids. The germline gives CDR1 LGHNA, CDR2 YNFKEQ. The V gene end was trimmed by 1 base and the J gene end by 10 bases; junction bases not matched to a gene: 11. CDR3 nucleotide sequence: TGTGCCAGCAGCCAAGGCCGGGGACTAGAGGATGTCCAGTACTTC. It codes for CASSQGRGLEDVQYF.

There are a few counts of this clonotype. This chain connects TRBV6-2 or TRBV6-3 to TRBJ1-2, with D possibly being TRBD1 (5 bases). Between the trimmed V and J ends, which lost 2 bases and 6 bases, there was a span of 13 bases. The length of the CDR3 is 14 residues. CDR1 is MNHEY, CDR2 SVGEGT, per germline. The CDR3 DNA is TGTGCCAGCAGTTACCGGGACCGCACCCATGGCTACACCTTC. Translated: CASSYRDRTHGYTF.

Many counts were recorded for this clonotype. V usage is TRBV27 and J usage is TRBJ2-1; D remains unclear. V dropped 3 bases and J dropped 6 bases, with 12 bases sitting between them. Germline CDR1 is MNHEY and CDR2 is SMNVEV (reference sequence). This CDR3 region has 14 residues. As DNA, the CDR3 is TGTGCCAGCAGTTTCGATGGAGAAAGCAATGAGCAGTTCTTC. This gives the protein CASSFDGESNEQFF.

Only one count was recorded for this clonotype. The CDR3 region is CASSYGGIGGEQYF. CDR3 nucleotide sequence: TGTGCCAGCAGTTACGGAGGAATCGGTGGCGAGCAGTACTTC. The chain links TRBV6-5 to TRBJ2-7; tentative D call: TRBD2 (5 bases). Germline V gene data show CDR1 as MNHEY and CDR2 as SVGAGI. Between the trimmed V and J ends, which lost 2 bases and 6 bases, there was a span of 14 bases. The CDR3 runs 14 residues.

About this clonotype itself: Given the absence of the conserved phenylalanine or tryptophan at the CDR3 end, a read error is likely. The chain employs TRBV7-9 and TRBJ1-1; D unresolved. The CDR3 runs to 13 residues. Deletions cut 2 bases from V and 1 base from J, with 5 bases between. In germline, CDR1 is SEHNR, CDR2 FQNEAQ (reference sequence). CDR3 region: CASSLRANTEAFL. The CDR3 coding sequence is TGTGCCAGCAGCTTAAGAGCGAACACTGAAGCTTTCCTT.

J is TRBJ1-1 and V is TRBV15; D may be TRBD1 (6 bases). The CDR3 loop spans 15 amino acids. Germline V CDR1 and CDR2: LNHNV, YYDKDF (reference sequence). V lost 3 bases and J lost 1, with 12 bases in between. The CDR3 DNA reads as TGTGCCACCAGCAGCGACAGGACCGGGAACACTGAAGCTTTCTTT. It specifies CATSSDRTGNTEAFF.

This clonotype was seen once. V usage is TRBV20-1 and J usage is TRBJ2-7; possibly TRBD1 or TRBD2 for D (6 bases each). Deletions cut 1 base from V and 2 bases from J, with 18 bases between. This CDR3 comprises 16 residues. Per germline, CDR1 DFQATT and CDR2 SNEGSKA (reference sequence). The CDR3 region is CSARGEGGGDPYEQYF. The CDR3 region has the DNA TGCAGTGCTAGAGGAGAGGGGGGAGGAGACCCCTACGAGCAGTACTTC.

By sample share, this clonotype is medium-sized. This CDR3 reads CSASGRDLSYEQYF. CDR3 DNA: TGCAGTGCTAGCGGCAGGGATTTATCCTACGAGCAGTACTTC. The chain employs TRBV20-1 and TRBJ2-7; possibly TRBD1 for D (5 bases). Germline assignment: CDR1 DFQATT and CDR2 SNEGSKA (reference sequence). This CDR3 region has 14 residues. V lost 3 bases and J 1 base, leaving 13 bases between the germline ends.

The DNA of the CDR3 is TGCAGTGCTAGAGCGTCGGCAGGATTAACTGAAGCTTTCTTT. Protein sequence: CSARASAGLTEAFF. The gene calls are TRBV20-1 and TRBJ1-1, with unresolved D. Germline loops: CDR1 DFQATT, CDR2 SNEGSKA (reference sequence). The CDR3 covers 14 residues. Trimming took off 1 base at V and 5 bases at J, with 14 bases between the two ends.

This clonotype was observed once. A single base separates this from a much larger clone, so it may be a read error. The V and J genes are TRBV6-5 and TRBJ1-2, with 7 bases lining up with TRBD1. This CDR3 contains 12 residues. Germline V gene lookup returns CDR1 MNHEY and CDR2 SVGAGI. CDR3 nucleotide sequence: TGTGTCAGCAGTGGGGGACAGTATGGCTACACCTTC. Encoded protein: CVSSGGQYGYTF.

This clonotype appeared many times. The V gene is TRBV27, the J gene TRBJ2-7, with D unresolved. CDR1 and CDR2 (germline): MNHEY, SMNVEV (reference sequence). V dropped 4 bases and J dropped 1 base, with 5 bases sitting between them. This CDR3 has 12 residues. The CDR3 region has the DNA TGTGCCAGCAGTTCAAATTCCTACGAGCAGTACTTC. This translates into CASSSNSYEQYF.